These 18 T cell receptor beta chains originate from one sample sequenced in a study of beta chain features in type 1 diabetes. Whole-study findings and limits: All four CD4+ subsets from Type 1 diabetes patients carried moderately but significantly shorter TCRB CDR3s.

Their specific antigens are unknown. Expressed TCRB transcripts were sequenced because the entire RNA isolate underwent reverse transcription. Libraries were prepared by immunoSEQ multiplex PCR; TCRdb keeps only in-frame clonotypes and omits some of them. This table holds some 640,000 clones, roughly an eighth found once. Sequences were obtained from naive CD4+ T cells from blood. The source is a man between 18 and 35 years old with type 1 diabetes.

The CDR3 nucleotides read TGTGCCAGCAGTGAATCGACCTTCACTGAAGCTTTCTTT. It specifies CASSESTFTEAFF. The V gene is TRBV6-1, the J gene TRBJ1-1; D gene unclear. The CDR3 contains 13 residues. The germline V and J ends were trimmed by 2 bases and 4 bases, with 8 bases remaining between them. From germline, CDR1 is MNHNS and CDR2 SASEGT.

The gene calls are TRBV28 and TRBJ2-5, with D maybe TRBD2 (6 bases). Trimming shortened V by 4 bases and J by 2 bases, and 14 bases separated the two germline ends. The CDR3 spans 15 residues. The germline CDR1 and CDR2 sequences are MDHEN and SYDVKM. CDR3 residues: CASSSGGTDQETQYF. CDR3 DNA sequence: TGTGCCAGCAGTTCAGGAGGGACGGATCAAGAGACCCAGTACTTC.

This clone was counted a few times. The CDR3 DNA follows: TGCAGCGTAGCCCTAATTTCCGGGGTTAGGGAGACCCAGTACTTC. Residues: CSVALISGVRETQYF. The chain employs TRBV29-1 and TRBJ2-5, with D perhaps TRBD2 (5 bases). Between the trimmed V and J ends, which lost 6 bases and 5 bases, there was a span of 22 bases. Germline CDR1 SQVTM, CDR2 ANQGSEA. The CDR3 runs 15 residues.

In its sample, this clone was seen a few times. CDR3 residues: CASSWDRDYGYTF. For the CDR3, the DNA is TGTGCCAGCAGCTGGGACAGGGATTATGGCTACACCTTC. The V gene is TRBV7-2, the J gene TRBJ1-2, with 9 bases identical to TRBD1. There are 13 residues in the CDR3. CDR1 and CDR2 (germline): SGHTA, FQGNSA. Trimming took 4 bases from V and 5 from J; bases not matched to a gene: 2.

The CDR3: CASSWSDGTAASNQPQHF. CDR3 bases: TGTGCCAGCAGCTGGTCAGATGGGACAGCAGCTAGCAATCAGCCCCAGCATTTT. The gene calls are TRBV9 and TRBJ1-5; 7 nucleotides align to TRBD1. The CDR3 has 18 residues. CDR1 SGDLS and CDR2 YYNGEE come from the germline V gene. Unmatched junction bases numbered 13, after V lost 4 bases and J lost 0 bases.

The rearrangement links TRBV30 to TRBJ1-4; the D is unclear. The germline gives CDR1 GTSNPN, CDR2 SVGIG (reference sequence). The V end was cut by 2 bases, the J end by 6 bases, with 13 bases between. The CDR3 is 14 amino acids. The CDR3 here is CAWSPRPRDEKLFF. The DNA for the CDR3 is TGTGCCTGGAGTCCGCGGCCCCGCGATGAAAAACTGTTTTTT.

This clone was detected a few times. The chain uses TRBV9 and TRBJ2-5; 10 nucleotides align to TRBD2. V lost 3 bases to trimming and J lost 1 base; unmatched junction nucleotides: 6. CDR3 length: 16 amino acids. Germline V gene data show CDR1 as SGDLS and CDR2 as YYNGEE. The CDR3 is CASSGRPSGGQETQYF. The CDR3 coding sequence is TGTGCCAGCAGCGGGAGGCCTAGCGGGGGCCAAGAGACCCAGTACTTC.

The table lists this clone with a few counts. The rearrangement joins TRBV2 to TRBJ2-2, with no clear D. CDR1 and CDR2 (germline): SNHLY, FYNNEI. There are 16 residues in the CDR3. Deletions cut 4 bases from V and 2 bases from J, with 14 bases between. The CDR3 DNA follows: TGTGCCAGCAGTGCCCGGGCCCCGTACAACACCGGGGAGCTGTTTTTT. Translation gives CASSARAPYNTGELFF. The full variable domain, with the rest looked up from reference TRBV2 and TRBJ2-2, is EPEVTQTPSHQVTQMGQEVILRCVPISNHLYFYWYRQILGQKVEFLVSFYNNEISEKSEIFDDQFSVERPDGSNFTLKIRSTKLEDSAMYFCASSARAPYNTGELFFGEGSRLTVL.

This clone was counted a few times. The rearrangement uses TRBV6-5 and TRBJ2-4; D perhaps matches TRBD1 (5 bases). Germline V gene sequence: CDR1 MNHEY, CDR2 SVGAGI. V gave up 6 bases and J gave up 1 base, with 10 bases separating them. The CDR3 totals 14 residues. The DNA for the CDR3 is TGTGCCAGCAGCCAGGGTATCGCCAAAAACATTCAGTACTTC. Protein product: CASSQGIAKNIQYF.

J is TRBJ1-1 and V is TRBV29-1, with 8 bases aligning to TRBD1. The J segment lost 6 bases and the V segment lost 7 bases, leaving 7 bases of the junction unmatched. Germline assignment: CDR1 SQVTM and CDR2 ANQGSEA. CDR3 length: 12 amino acids. CDR3 coding DNA: TGCAGCGCTGGACAGGGTAAGGCTGAAGCTTTCTTT. Its protein is CSAGQGKAEAFF.

The V gene is TRBV30, the J gene TRBJ1-2; D unresolved. Trimming left V 0 bases short and J 6 bases short, with 5 bases between. The CDR3 is 11 residues long. CDR1 is GTSNPN and CDR2 is SVGIG in the germline V gene (reference sequence). CDR3 amino acids: CAWSVSHGYTF. In DNA, the CDR3 is TGTGCCTGGAGTGTATCCCATGGCTACACCTTC.

This clone came up a few times. The V and J genes are TRBV20-1 and TRBJ2-1, with 8 positions matching TRBD2. Per germline, CDR1 DFQATT and CDR2 SNEGSKA (reference sequence). V shed 8 bases, J shed 11 bases, and the junction held 5 bases outside the gene matches. The CDR3 spans 10 residues. CDR3 DNA: TGCAGTTTTAGCGGGGAGAAGCAGTTCTTC. It yields the protein CSFSGEKQFF.

This clone showed up just a few times. The chain uses TRBV7-3 and TRBJ1-1; D remains unclear. The CDR3 runs to 14 residues. Germline CDR1 is SGHTA and CDR2 is FQGTGA. Trimming cost V 3 bases and J 3 bases, with 11 bases left between them. In DNA, the CDR3 is TGTGCCAGCAGCTTGTTACCAGGTGACACTGAAGCTTTCTTT. Translated: CASSLLPGDTEAFF.

V gene TRBV30 combines with J gene TRBJ2-1; 7 nucleotides align to TRBD1. The CDR3 is 15 residues long. J lost 3 bases, V lost 4 bases, and 9 bases had no gene match. From germline, CDR1 is GTSNPN and CDR2 SVGIG (reference sequence). The CDR3 is CAWKLRDRHYNEQFF. The CDR3 nucleotides are TGTGCCTGGAAGCTCCGGGACAGACACTACAATGAGCAGTTCTTC.

The genes are TRBV5-1 and TRBJ2-5; no definite D call. The CDR3 spans 12 residues. Germline V gives CDR1 SGHRS, CDR2 YFSETQ. V lost 3 bases, J lost 7 bases, and 10 bases lay in between. This CDR3 is CASSSDLGTQYF. The CDR3 DNA sequence: TGCGCCAGCAGCTCCGACCTGGGGACCCAGTACTTC.

In its sample, this clone was seen a few times. This sequence joins TRBV4-2 and TRBJ2-1, with D perhaps matching TRBD2 (7 bases). The V and J ends lost 3 bases and 9 bases respectively, with 21 bases between them. The CDR3 has 16 residues. Per the germline V gene, CDR1 is LGHNA and CDR2 is YNFKEQ. CDR3 DNA: TGTGCCAGCAGCCATGAAGGCGGGGGCACACTCTCTGAGCAGTTCTTC. Protein: CASSHEGGGTLSEQFF.

The chain has TRBV7-2 and TRBJ2-5, with TRBD2 identical over 14 bases. The trim removed 0 bases at V and 3 bases at J, leaving 15 bases unmatched. The CDR3 runs to 21 residues. Germline CDR1 reads SGHTA; CDR2 reads FQGNSA. This CDR3 is CASSLASRTSGGRDLKETQYF. CDR3 bases: TGTGCCAGCAGCTTAGCATCCCGGACTAGCGGGGGGAGGGACCTTAAAGAGACCCAGTACTTC. The full variable domain, its missing parts supplied by reference TRBV7-2 and TRBJ2-5, is GAGVSQSPSNKVTEKGKDVELRCDPISGHTALYWYRQSLGQGLEFLIYFQGNSAPDKSGLPSDRFSAERTGGSVSTLTIQRTQQEDSAVYLCASSLASRTSGGRDLKETQYFGPGTRLLVL.

Written as DNA, the CDR3 is TGCAGCGTATACAGGGAGGATGGCTACACCTTC. It specifies CSVYREDGYTF. The rearrangement joins TRBV29-1 to TRBJ1-2; the D gene is possibly TRBD1 (6 bases). Trimming removed 6 bases from V and 6 bases from J, with 11 bases in between. The CDR3 extends over 11 amino acids. In germline, CDR1 is SQVTM, CDR2 ANQGSEA.